This T cell receptor (beta chain) was found in a study of vaccination effects on CD4 cells after COVID-19. The study's findings and limits: There was only 1 of 255 vaccine-induced clones in healthy vaccinees that cross-reacted with common cold coronaviruses.

Expansion of antigen-specific CD4+ T cells with viral peptide pools was carried out by the ViraFEST assay before sequencing. Culture proceeded for 10 days, and CD4+ T cells were then isolated. Nucleocapsid antibodies stayed negative before and after vaccination, showing no earlier SARS-CoV-2 infection. Each well held around 2 million PBMC cultured with 7.5 to 10 ug/ml peptides and 7.5 to 10 IU/ml IL-2. Half the medium was replaced with IL-2 medium on days 3 and 7. The CDR3 extends over 16 amino acids. Germline CDR1 is SGHTA and CDR2 is FQGNSA. The V end lost 6 bases, the J end lost 0 bases, and 16 bases lay between the germline ends. Details on this clone: Its specificity is unknown.

The assay was immunoSEQ multiplex PCR, and TCRdb's table has in-frame clones only and misses some. The data show 74,000 or so clones, about 80% seen once. This clonotype was obtained from a human donor who received a COVID-19 vaccine. The specimen was CD4+ T cells from PBMCs cultured with SARS-CoV-2 spike peptides, collected before COVID-19 vaccination. This chain links TRBV7-2 with TRBJ2-3; D tentatively fits TRBD1 or TRBD2 (5 bases each). The CDR3: CASRHWGTSSTDTQYF. The CDR3 DNA is TGTGCCAGCAGACATTGGGGGACGTCTAGCACAGATACGCAGTATTTT.